This entry describes one TCR beta chain. Under the authors' procedure: Reference gene primer amplification yielded estimated nucleated cell counts. Only in-frame clones appear in the TCRdb table, and some are missing; sequencing was by immunoSEQ multiplex PCR. That table furnishes V, J and clone size, whereas the DNA furnished D and trimming. The repertoire holds 150,000 to 200,000 clones, with roughly 80% as singletons. The data are from a study of blood T cell repertoires in COVID-19. The Seattle patients, enrolled during active infection, were followed longitudinally. This clonotype was sampled from a woman in her 70s with COVID-19, enrolled during active disease. The sample consisted of peripheral blood.

Here the CDR3 DNA reads TGTGCCAGCTCACCGACCCTTGGTAGACTTCTCTCTGGAAACACCATATATTTT. Protein sequence: CASSPTLGRLLSGNTIYF. The V gene is TRBV18, the J gene TRBJ1-3; D remains unclear. CDR1 is KGHSH, CDR2 LQKENI, per germline. V was pared by 3 bases and J by 0 bases, with 18 bases between. The CDR3 runs 18 residues.